The 14 T cell receptor beta chains below come from one sample, sequenced in a study of cytomegalovirus exposure and HLA in healthy donors. PCR amplification relied on 60 Vbeta primers (plus 13 Jbeta primers). Method: immunoSEQ multiplex PCR; TCRdb's copy keeps in-frame clones and lacks some. The repertoire holds 120,000 or so clones, approximately 79% seen once, with roughly 6.2% in the top ten. The source material was PBMCs. Receptors originate from a man in his thirties or forties in good health and CMV-seropositive.

V gene TRBV6-5 combines with J gene TRBJ2-7, with TRBD2 identical over 9 bases. This CDR3 has 15 amino acids. Germline V gene sequence: CDR1 MNHEY, CDR2 SVGAGI. With 4 bases clipped from V and 6 bases from J, the junction kept 10 bases outside the gene matches. The CDR3 DNA follows: TGTGCCAGCAGTTCGTTAGCGGGGGAGCGCGCCGAGCAGTACTTC. The encoded protein is CASSSLAGERAEQYF.

This chain links TRBV6-6 with TRBJ2-2; the D is unclear. CDR1 MNHNY and CDR2 SVGAGI come from the germline V gene (reference sequence). V lost 2 bases, J lost 5 bases, and 12 bases lay in between. There are 15 residues in the CDR3. CDR3 in amino acids: CASSYPNSKTGELFF. DNA of the CDR3: TGTGCCAGCAGTTACCCAAATAGTAAGACCGGGGAGCTGTTTTTT.

This clone was found once. The chain has TRBV6-1 and TRBJ2-3; tentative D call: TRBD2 (5 bases). This CDR3 comprises 14 residues. In germline, CDR1 is MNHNS, CDR2 SASEGT. Trimming pared 2 bases from V and 5 bases from J, leaving 11 bases between. The CDR3 DNA reads TGTGCCAGCAGTGAATCGCCCGGGGTAGATACGCAGTATTTT. Translating it yields CASSESPGVDTQYF.

The chain uses TRBV30 and TRBJ2-2; no clear D. There are 12 residues in the CDR3. V lost 8 bases and J lost 1, with 8 bases in between. Germline values: CDR1 GTSNPN, CDR2 SVGIG (reference sequence). CDR3 nucleotides: TGTGCCCGAGGATTGAACACCGGGGAGCTGTTTTTT. It yields the protein CARGLNTGELFF.

The chain couples TRBV5-5 to TRBJ1-2; D not certain. Germline V gene sequence: CDR1 SGHKS, CDR2 YYEKEE (reference sequence). V was pared by 4 bases and J by 9 bases, with 13 bases between. The CDR3 runs to 12 residues. In DNA, the CDR3 is TGTGCCAGCAGCCCGGGAGAGATTCGCTACACCTTC. Residues: CASSPGEIRYTF.

This chain uses TRBV2 with TRBJ2-2; 7 bases match TRBD2. The CDR3 has 14 residues. V lost 8 bases and J lost 3; bases outside the gene matches: 6. Germline lookup yields CDR1 SNHLY and CDR2 FYNNEI. This CDR3 is CASVGLEYTGELFF. The CDR3, as DNA: TGTGCCAGCGTAGGACTAGAGTACACCGGGGAGCTGTTTTTT.

J is TRBJ1-3 and V is TRBV6-6; D not resolved. CDR1 is MNHNY and CDR2 is SVGAGI in the germline V gene (reference sequence). The CDR3 loop spans 16 amino acids. The V gene lost 2 bases and the J gene lost 7 bases, with 18 bases spanning the gap. In DNA, the CDR3 is TGTGCCAGCAGTTACGGCGGATCCATCGGATCTAACACCATATATTTT. This gives the protein CASSYGGSIGSNTIYF.

The genes are TRBV10-3 and TRBJ2-7; 14 bases align to TRBD2. The CDR3 is made up of 18 amino acids. Germline assignment: CDR1 ENHRY and CDR2 SYGVKD. After removal of 4 bases from V and 0 bases from J, the junction contained 8 bases not matched to a gene. The CDR3 coding sequence is TGTGCCATCAGTGGAGGGACTAGCGGGGGAAGGAGCTCCTACGAGCAGTACTTC. This codes for CAISGGTSGGRSSYEQYF.

The chain has TRBV7-9 and TRBJ2-4; D is possibly TRBD2 (5 bases). This CDR3 has 17 amino acids. Looked up from germline, CDR1 is SEHNR and CDR2 is FQNEAQ (reference sequence). Trimming removed 1 base from V and 9 bases from J, with 22 bases in between. CDR3 sequence: CASSLGRESGSVSIQYF. CDR3 nucleotide sequence: TGTGCCAGCAGCTTAGGAAGGGAGTCTGGGAGTGTAAGCATTCAGTACTTC.

The chain employs TRBV19 and TRBJ2-1, with 7 bases aligning to TRBD1. CDR3 length: 16 amino acids. V was pared by 2 bases and J by 3 bases, with 7 bases of the junction left unmatched. From germline, CDR1 is LNHDA and CDR2 SQIVND (reference sequence). CDR3 DNA sequence: TGTGCCAGTAGTATATTCGGGACAGATTTCTACAATGAGCAGTTCTTC. Translated: CASSIFGTDFYNEQFF.

J is TRBJ2-6 and V is TRBV30; tentative D call: TRBD1 (5 bases). This CDR3 region has 17 residues. V was shortened by 3 bases and J by 0 bases, with 15 bases between the two germline ends. Germline CDR1 and CDR2: GTSNPN and SVGIG (reference sequence). CDR3 bases: TGTGCCTGGAGCCCCAAGTCGACAGCCTCTGGGGCCAACGTCCTGACTTTC. Amino acids: CAWSPKSTASGANVLTF.

This clone occurred once. This chain joins TRBV6-1 and TRBJ2-2; 7 bases align to TRBD2. Germline CDR1 MNHNS, CDR2 SASEGT. CDR3 length equals 16 residues. The junction had 3 bases not matched to a gene; V was cut back by 1 base and J by 1 base. CDR3 region: CASSEGAGENTGELFF. The CDR3 DNA reads TGTGCCAGCAGTGAAGGGGCGGGGGAGAACACCGGGGAGCTGTTTTTT.

J is TRBJ2-2 and V is TRBV7-2; 13 nucleotides align to TRBD2. The CDR3 has 15 amino acids. Unmatched junction bases numbered 3, after V lost 5 bases and J lost 6 bases. Germline V gene data show CDR1 as SGHTA and CDR2 as FQGNSA. CDR3 loop: CASSELAGGPGELFF. The CDR3 nucleotides read TGTGCCAGCAGCGAACTAGCGGGGGGGCCCGGGGAGCTGTTTTTT.

The rearrangement links TRBV13 to TRBJ2-5; 12 bases are a match to TRBD2. With V trimmed by 1 base and J by 3 bases, 3 bases remained unmatched. Germline assignment: CDR1 PRHDT and CDR2 FYEKMQ (reference sequence). The CDR3 length is 16 residues. The DNA of the CDR3 is TGTGCCAGCAGCTTAGCCGGACTAGCGGGGAAAGAGACCCAGTACTTC. It is translated as CASSLAGLAGKETQYF.